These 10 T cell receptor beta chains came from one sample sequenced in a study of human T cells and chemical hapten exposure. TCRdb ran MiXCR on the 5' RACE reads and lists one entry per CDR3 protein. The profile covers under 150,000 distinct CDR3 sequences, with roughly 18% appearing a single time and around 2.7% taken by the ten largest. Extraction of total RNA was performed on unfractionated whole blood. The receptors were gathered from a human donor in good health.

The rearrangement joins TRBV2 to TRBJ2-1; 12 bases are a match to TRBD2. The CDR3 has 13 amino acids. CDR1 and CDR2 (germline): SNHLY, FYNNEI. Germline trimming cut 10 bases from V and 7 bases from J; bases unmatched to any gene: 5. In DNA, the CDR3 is TGTGCCACCTCTAGCGGGAGGGTTAATGAGCAGTTCTTC. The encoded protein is CATSSGRVNEQFF.

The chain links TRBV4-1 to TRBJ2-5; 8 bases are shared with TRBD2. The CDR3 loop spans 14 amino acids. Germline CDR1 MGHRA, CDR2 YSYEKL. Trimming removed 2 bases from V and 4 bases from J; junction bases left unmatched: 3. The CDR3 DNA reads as TGCGCCAGCAGCCAATTTCTAGCGGGAGAGACCCAGTACTTC. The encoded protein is CASSQFLAGETQYF.

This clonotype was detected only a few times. The CDR3 nucleotides read TGTGCCAGCTATGGATCGGATGAGCAGTTCTTC. It yields the protein CASYGSDEQFF. This chain joins TRBV27 and TRBJ2-1; D is undetermined. This CDR3 has 11 residues. The V and J ends lost 8 bases and 8 bases respectively, with 10 bases between them. Germline V gene sequence: CDR1 MNHEY, CDR2 SMNVEV (reference sequence).

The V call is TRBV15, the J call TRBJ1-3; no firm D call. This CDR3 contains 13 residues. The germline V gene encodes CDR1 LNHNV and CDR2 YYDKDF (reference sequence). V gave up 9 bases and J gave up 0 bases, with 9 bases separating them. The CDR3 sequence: CATGKVSGNTIYF. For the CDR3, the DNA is TGTGCCACAGGGAAGGTCTCTGGAAACACCATATATTTT.

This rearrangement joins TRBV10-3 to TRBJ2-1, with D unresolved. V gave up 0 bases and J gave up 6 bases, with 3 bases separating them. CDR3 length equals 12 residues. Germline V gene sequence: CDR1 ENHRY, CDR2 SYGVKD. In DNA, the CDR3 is TGTGCCATCAGTGAGTCGGGCAATGAGCAGTTCTTC. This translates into CAISESGNEQFF.

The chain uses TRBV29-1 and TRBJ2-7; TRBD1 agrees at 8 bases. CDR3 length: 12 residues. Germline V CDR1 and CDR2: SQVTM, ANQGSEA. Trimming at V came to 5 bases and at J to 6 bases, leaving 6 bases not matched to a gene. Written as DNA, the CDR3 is TGCAGCGTTCGGACAGGGCAGGGCGAGCAGTACTTC. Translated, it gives CSVRTGQGEQYF.

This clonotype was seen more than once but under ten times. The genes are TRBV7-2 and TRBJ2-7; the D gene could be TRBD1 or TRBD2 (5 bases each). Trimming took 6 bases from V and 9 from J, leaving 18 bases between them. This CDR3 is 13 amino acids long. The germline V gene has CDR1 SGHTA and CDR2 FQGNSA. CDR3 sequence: CASSLTGTPLQYF. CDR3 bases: TGTGCCAGCAGTCTTACCGGGACGCCTCTGCAGTACTTC.

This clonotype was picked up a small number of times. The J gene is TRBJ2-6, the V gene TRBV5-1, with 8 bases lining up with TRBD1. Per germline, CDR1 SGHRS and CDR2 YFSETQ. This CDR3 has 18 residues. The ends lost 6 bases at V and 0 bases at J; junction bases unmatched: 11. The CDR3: CASTPQTGVSSGANVLTF. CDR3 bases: TGCGCCAGCACCCCCCAGACAGGGGTGAGCTCTGGGGCCAACGTCCTGACTTTC.

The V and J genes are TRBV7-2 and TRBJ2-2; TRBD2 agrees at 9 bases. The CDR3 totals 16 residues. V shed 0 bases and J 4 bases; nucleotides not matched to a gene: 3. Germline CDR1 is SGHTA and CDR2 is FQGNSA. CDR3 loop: CASSLARGRATGELFF. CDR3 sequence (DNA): TGTGCCAGCAGCTTAGCGCGCGGGAGGGCCACCGGGGAGCTGTTTTTT.

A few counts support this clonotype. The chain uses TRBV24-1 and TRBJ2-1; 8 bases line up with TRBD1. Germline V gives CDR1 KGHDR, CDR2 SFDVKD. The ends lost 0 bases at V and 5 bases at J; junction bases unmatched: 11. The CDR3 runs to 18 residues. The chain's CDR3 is CATSDLRWGRGHDNEQFF. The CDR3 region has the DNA TGTGCCACCAGTGATTTGCGCTGGGGCAGGGGGCACGACAATGAGCAGTTCTTC.